This T cell receptor beta chain stems from a study of blood T cell repertoires in COVID-19. For the study at large: Samples of COVID-19 (acute and convalescent) were obtained from the United States, Italy and Spain. PBMCs, B-cell-depleted T cells, or T cells provided the cDNA or gDNA that made up the material.

Per the authors' pipeline: Using reference gene primer amplification, nucleated cell counts were estimated. Profiling relied on immunoSEQ multiplex PCR, and the TCRdb table lists in-frame clones only, not all of them. Clonal size and the V and J genes are those of that table, whereas D and trimming came from the DNA. Of 130,000 to 150,000 clones listed, around 80% are singletons. The CDR3 is 14 residues long. Germline assignment: CDR1 MNHEY and CDR2 SVGAGI. V shed 7 bases and J 3 bases; nucleotides not matched to a gene: 9. The chain joins TRBV6-5 to TRBJ2-7, with 7 nucleotides matching TRBD2. Sequences were obtained from peripheral blood. The TCR was taken from a woman in her fifties or sixties with acute or convalescent COVID-19. CDR3 coding DNA: TGTGCCAGCACCTCTGAGGGGAGGGGCTACGAGCAGTACTTC. It is translated as CASTSEGRGYEQYF.